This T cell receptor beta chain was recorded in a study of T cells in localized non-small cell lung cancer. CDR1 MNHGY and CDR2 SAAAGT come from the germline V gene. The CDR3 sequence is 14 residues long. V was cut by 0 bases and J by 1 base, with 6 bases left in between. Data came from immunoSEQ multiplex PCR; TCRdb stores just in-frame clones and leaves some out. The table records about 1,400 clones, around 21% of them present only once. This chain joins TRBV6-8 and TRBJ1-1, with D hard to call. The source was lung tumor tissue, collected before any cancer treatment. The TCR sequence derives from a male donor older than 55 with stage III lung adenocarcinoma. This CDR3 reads CASSYSGSNTEAFF. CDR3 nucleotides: TGTGCCAGCAGTTACTCTGGTTCGAACACTGAAGCTTTCTTT.